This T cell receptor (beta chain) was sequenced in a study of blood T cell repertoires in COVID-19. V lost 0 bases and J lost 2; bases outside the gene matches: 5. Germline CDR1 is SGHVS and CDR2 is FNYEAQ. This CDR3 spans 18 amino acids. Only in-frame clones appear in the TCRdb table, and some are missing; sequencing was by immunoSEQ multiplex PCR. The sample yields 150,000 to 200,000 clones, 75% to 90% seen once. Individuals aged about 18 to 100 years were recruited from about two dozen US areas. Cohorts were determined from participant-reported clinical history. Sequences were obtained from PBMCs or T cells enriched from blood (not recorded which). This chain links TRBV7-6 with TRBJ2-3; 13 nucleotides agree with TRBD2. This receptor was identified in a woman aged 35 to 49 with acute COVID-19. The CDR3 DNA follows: TGTGCCAGCAGCTTAGCGAAAACTAGCGGGGGGGCCACAGATACGCAGTATTTT. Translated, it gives CASSLAKTSGGATDTQYF. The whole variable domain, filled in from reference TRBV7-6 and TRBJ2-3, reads GAGVSQSPRYKVTKRGQDVALRCDPISGHVSLYWYRQALGQGPEFLTYFNYEAQQDKSGLPNDRFSAERPEGSISTLTIQRTEQRDSAMYRCASSLAKTSGGATDTQYFGPGTRLTVL.